This T cell receptor beta chain emerged from a study of T-cell reconstitution after alpha-beta-depleted transplantation in children (dated by TCRdb to about 2016). In the study overall: Using TCR repertoire profiling, the study quantitatively followed how T-cell immune reconstitution unfolded in children after TCRalphabeta/CD19-depleted allogeneic hematopoietic cell transplantation.

Inclusive of the bounding cysteine and phenylalanine, the CDR3 is 12 residues long. Left in the record is the CDR3 DNA by itself, 36 bases read in frame from the first base. At the junction V is shortened by 4 bases and J by 8 bases, with 12 bases in between. CDR1 and CDR2 are read off the germline V gene as SQVTM and ANQGSEA. The full study reports these points: In some patients, high TCRbeta diversity at day 60 was attributed to recipient T cells and intrathymic progenitors that had survived conditioning. The apparently early recovery of alphabetaT-cell counts about two months after transplant reportedly depended on only several hundred rapidly expanded clones that came from non-depleted graft cells. Over subsequent months, a decline in hyperexpanded clone frequencies was noted, and after one year, T-cell counts and TCRbeta diversity were mostly ascribed to newly produced T cells.

This clonotype has more than one count but fewer than ten. Its antigen specificity is not known. There are no base qualities to consult, and no much larger clone falls within one base. Library generation was performed with PCR. The run used an Illumina HiSeq 2500. TCR library preparation used molecular barcoding, with unique molecular identifiers applied to normalize quantification of the TCRbeta repertoire. TCRdb reprocessed the public reads (quality trimming at Q25 with fastp, clone calling with MiXCR) and kept in-frame beta chains. When rows share a CDR3 protein, they turn into one entry using the most common DNA and genes. Within this sample are fewer than 350,000 distinct CDR3 sequences, with around a tenth of them counted one time only. The top ten constitute about 25% of the sample. Reading the label with the study, this specimen's treatment or condition is: allogeneic hematopoietic cell transplantation with graft depleted of TCRalphabeta T cells and CD19 B cells. Transplant recipients were children who received TCRalphabeta/CD19-depleted allogeneic hematopoietic cell grafts.

This sequence was found in a male patient under 10 years old who had a stem cell transplant for chronic granulomatous disease, so the T cells may come from the graft donor. The material was peripheral blood, obtained 180 days after TCRalphabeta/CD19-depleted stem cell transplant. The receptor chain draws on TRBV29-1 and TRBJ2-1, with a tentative D gene TRBD2 over 5 matching bases. The DNA sequence is TGCAGCGTTGCCGGGGTGGGCGATGAGCAGTTCTTC. This codes for CSVAGVGDEQFF.